Below, 11 T cell receptor beta chains from the same sample are listed, as sequenced in a study of cytomegalovirus exposure and HLA in healthy donors. Primers for the PCR totalled 60 Vbeta and 13 Jbeta. The method was immunoSEQ multiplex PCR; TCRdb's version includes in-frame clones alone and lacks a portion of them. This table holds around 150,000 clones, around 74% found once. The sequenced material came from PBMCs. All receptors come from a man aged 50 or older in good health and CMV-seropositive.

This clone was counted a single time. The V gene is TRBV19, the J gene TRBJ1-2; 10 bases align to TRBD1. The length of the CDR3 is 15 residues. The V gene end was trimmed by 5 bases and the J gene end by 10 bases; junction bases not matched to a gene: 13. CDR1 LNHDA and CDR2 SQIVND come from the germline V gene (reference sequence). CDR3 DNA sequence: TGTGCCAGTAGTCCAACCGGGACAGGGGTTTCGGTCTACACCTTC. It translates to CASSPTGTGVSVYTF.

The chain is built from TRBV7-2 and TRBJ2-5, with 9 bases matching TRBD2. The CDR3 runs to 16 residues. The trim removed 5 bases at V and 0 bases at J, leaving 7 bases unmatched. From germline, CDR1 is SGHTA and CDR2 FQGNSA. CDR3 residues: CASSQQREAHQETQYF. CDR3 sequence (DNA): TGTGCCAGCAGCCAGCAGCGGGAGGCCCACCAAGAGACCCAGTACTTC. The full variable domain, with the rest looked up from reference TRBV7-2 and TRBJ2-5, is GAGVSQSPSNKVTEKGKDVELRCDPISGHTALYWYRQSLGQGLEFLIYFQGNSAPDKSGLPSDRFSAERTGGSVSTLTIQRTQQEDSAVYLCASSQQREAHQETQYFGPGTRLLVL.

This clone was observed a handful of times. This chain links TRBV11-1 with TRBJ2-7, with 14 bases fitting TRBD2. Trimming at V came to 6 bases and at J to 2 bases, leaving 9 bases not matched to a gene. Germline CDR1 and CDR2: SGHAT and FQDESV (reference sequence). The CDR3 runs 17 residues. CDR3 loop: CASSPGLAGGWTYEQYF. Here the CDR3 DNA reads TGTGCCAGCAGTCCTGGACTAGCGGGAGGTTGGACCTACGAGCAGTACTTC. Filled out from reference TRBV11-1 and TRBJ2-7, the complete variable domain reads EAEVAQSPRYKITEKSQAVAFWCDPISGHATLYWYRQILGQGPELLVQFQDESVVDDSQLPKDRFSAERLKGVDSTLKIQPAELGDSAMYLCASSPGLAGGWTYEQYFGPGTRLTVT.

With regard to this clone: Sequence at one end of the junction differs from germline and may be a read error. The chain employs TRBV7-9 and TRBJ2-1; 11 nucleotides align to TRBD2. The CDR3 has 17 residues. CDR1 SEHNR and CDR2 FQNEAQ come from the germline V gene (reference sequence). The CDR3 DNA sequence: TGTTCCAGCAGCTTACGACTAGCGGGGAACTCCTACAATGAGCAGTTCTTC. Translation: CSSSLRLAGNSYNEQFF.

V usage is TRBV10-2 and J usage is TRBJ2-7, with 10 bases identical to TRBD2. This CDR3 has 17 amino acids. Germline V gene data show CDR1 as WSHSY and CDR2 as SAAADI. The J segment lost 2 bases and the V segment lost 2 bases, leaving 9 bases of the junction unmatched. CDR3 DNA sequence: TGCGCCAGCAGTGAGCCCCAACTAGCGGGAAATACCTACGAGCAGTACTTC. Its translation is CASSEPQLAGNTYEQYF.

J is TRBJ2-3 and V is TRBV9; no reliable D call. V lost 0 bases and J lost 1, with 6 bases in between. The CDR3 extends over 14 amino acids. CDR1 and CDR2 (germline): SGDLS, YYNGEE. Here the CDR3 DNA reads TGTGCCAGCAGCGTAGATCCGGGCACAGATACGCAGTATTTT. Its protein product is CASSVDPGTDTQYF.

The CDR3 sequence: CASSFLEDTYEQYF. The CDR3 DNA sequence: TGTGCCAGCAGTTTCTTAGAGGATACCTACGAGCAGTACTTC. The chain employs TRBV27 and TRBJ2-7; unclear D gene. Per the germline V gene, CDR1 is MNHEY and CDR2 is SMNVEV (reference sequence). Trimming stripped 3 bases from V and 2 bases from J, with 11 bases between. The CDR3 has 14 residues.

This clone was observed once. The J gene is TRBJ2-5, the V gene TRBV6-5, with D perhaps matching TRBD2 (6 bases). The DNA end favors TRBJ2-7, so the J call may be wrong. Germline CDR1 MNHEY, CDR2 SVGAGI. This CDR3 has 15 amino acids. The CDR3 bases are TGTGCCAGCAGTACCCGGGACTGGGAATCCTACGAGCAGTACTTC. This sequence encodes CASSTRDWESYEQYF.

This chain joins TRBV20-1 and TRBJ2-1; D remains unclear. The V gene lost 7 bases and the J gene lost 0 bases, with 4 bases spanning the gap. CDR1 and CDR2 (germline): DFQATT, SNEGSKA (reference sequence). This CDR3 comprises 11 residues. The CDR3, as DNA: TGCAGTGTCGGCTCCTACAATGAGCAGTTCTTC. It is translated as CSVGSYNEQFF.

V usage is TRBV10-3 and J usage is TRBJ1-1; a possible D gene is TRBD1 (5 bases). Looked up from germline, CDR1 is ENHRY and CDR2 is SYGVKD. Between the trimmed V and J ends, which lost 6 bases and 4 bases, there was a span of 12 bases. The CDR3 is 13 residues long. The CDR3 sequence is CAISLQVGTEAFF. The CDR3 DNA sequence: TGTGCCATCAGCTTACAGGTGGGCACTGAAGCTTTCTTT.

This chain uses TRBV6-1 with TRBJ1-6; a weak D match, TRBD1 (5 bases). The CDR3 totals 14 residues. V was shortened by 4 bases and J by 4 bases, with 8 bases between the two germline ends. Germline loops: CDR1 MNHNS, CDR2 SASEGT. CDR3: CASSGGQYNSPLHF. The CDR3 DNA sequence: TGTGCCAGCAGTGGGGGCCAATATAATTCACCCCTCCACTTT.